What follows are 15 T cell receptor beta chains derived from one specimen sequenced in a study of molecular identifiers for immune sequencing clone quantification. TCRdb independently ran MiXCR on the PCR reads; one entry per CDR3 protein. The sample records nearly 55,000 distinct CDR3 sequences, roughly 38% being singletons. Sequencing was performed on naive CD8+ T cells from blood, with Jurkat cell RNA spiked in. Subset here: FACS-sorted CD8+CD4-CCR7+CD45RA+ naive T cells. The receptors originated from a human donor in good health. Some libraries in this study had Jurkat cell RNA spiked in.

This clonotype was observed a few times. This may be a read error, as it is one base from a much larger clone. This rearrangement joins TRBV7-6 to TRBJ1-4; D is undetermined. CDR3 length: 15 amino acids. Germline lookup yields CDR1 SGHVS and CDR2 FNYEAQ. In DNA form, the CDR3 reads TGTGCCAGCGGCTTAGTTGCATTGACTAATGAAAAACTGTTTTTT. This sequence encodes CASGLVALTNEKLFF.

Details on this clonotype: With a much larger clone just one base away, this may be a read error. The chain couples TRBV4-1 to TRBJ1-5; D might be TRBD1 (6 bases). This CDR3 contains 13 residues. CDR1 and CDR2 (germline): MGHRA, YSYEKL. This CDR3 is CASCQGGPQPQHF. CDR3 sequence (DNA): TGCGCCAGCTGCCAAGGGGGGCCTCAGCCCCAGCATTTT.

Notes on this clonotype: This clone may be a read error of a much larger clone one base away. The chain links TRBV7-9 to TRBJ1-4; weak D call: TRBD1 (5 bases). The CDR3 runs to 15 residues. Germline V gene data show CDR1 as SEHNR and CDR2 as FQNEAQ (reference sequence). CDR3 in amino acids: CASSLVRQHNEKLVF. Here the CDR3 DNA reads TGTGCCAGCAGCTTAGTCCGACAGCATAATGAAAAACTGGTTTTT.

This clonotype is categorized as medium-sized. V is TRBV20-1 and J is TRBJ2-7, with D uncertain. Trimming took off 0 bases at V and 0 bases at J, with 12 bases between the two ends. Germline CDR1 and CDR2: DFQATT and SNEGSKA (reference sequence). CDR3 length: 15 amino acids. The CDR3, as DNA: TGCAGTGCTAGAGATGCAAGGAGCCCCTCCTACGAGCAGTACTTC. Its protein is CSARDARSPSYEQYF.

This clonotype appeared a few times. At one of its ends the junction is not consistent with the germline gene, which may arise from a read error. V gene TRBV29-1 combines with J gene TRBJ2-1; maybe TRBD2 (6 bases). From germline, CDR1 is SQVTM and CDR2 ANQGSEA. This CDR3 region has 14 residues. The DNA for the CDR3 is TGCAGCGGCCGCGGGGCCCAGTGGGGCAATGAGCAGATCTTC. The encoded protein is CSGRGAQWGNEQIF.

This clonotype came up a few times. V gene TRBV19 combines with J gene TRBJ2-5; D possibly corresponds to TRBD2 (6 bases). The length of the CDR3 is 15 residues. Germline CDR1 reads LNHDA; CDR2 reads SQIVND (reference sequence). Trimming stripped 10 bases from V and 1 base from J, with 19 bases between. CDR3 residues: CATGTWGRPQETQYF. As DNA, the CDR3 is TGTGCCACCGGGACTTGGGGCCGCCCCCAAGAGACCCAGTACTTC.

This clonotype was observed a handful of times. This chain uses TRBV6-2 or TRBV6-3 with TRBJ2-5; TRBD2 matches at 12 bases. The CDR3 loop spans 14 amino acids. Germline V gene data show CDR1 as MNHEY and CDR2 as SVGEGT. The V segment lost 5 bases and the J segment 5 bases; nucleotides outside the gene matches: 3. This CDR3 reads CASSGTSGGETQYF. The CDR3 nucleotides read TGTGCCAGCAGTGGCACTAGCGGGGGGGAGACCCAGTACTTC.

The chain has TRBV19 and TRBJ2-1, with TRBD2 as a possible D gene (6 bases). V was trimmed by 7 bases and J by 0 bases, leaving 13 bases between them. Germline V gene sequence: CDR1 LNHDA, CDR2 SQIVND (reference sequence). CDR3 length: 15 residues. CDR3 DNA: TGTGCCAGTATGGGGGGTCGTAGCTCCTACAATGAGCAGTTCTTC. It is translated as CASMGGRSSYNEQFF.

Concerning this clonotype: This may arise from a read error, as a much more abundant clone is one base away. V and J are TRBV7-2 and TRBJ2-1; 9 positions match TRBD2. The germline V gene encodes CDR1 SGHTA and CDR2 FQGNSA. The CDR3 covers 13 residues. The CDR3 DNA sequence: TGTGCCGGCAGCCCACTGACTAGCGGTGAGCAGTTCTTC. The encoded protein is CAGSPLTSGEQFF.

This clonotype was found a few times. This rearrangement joins TRBV27 to TRBJ2-7, with unresolved D. Germline V gene data show CDR1 as MNHEY and CDR2 as SMNVEV (reference sequence). The CDR3 contains 16 residues. Between the trimmed V and J ends, which lost 5 bases and 2 bases, there was a span of 19 bases. CDR3 amino acids: CASSPADISNAYEQYF. The CDR3 DNA is TGTGCCAGCAGTCCGGCAGACATCTCGAATGCCTACGAGCAGTACTTC.

About this clonotype itself: A clone one base away is much larger, so this may be a read error. The genes are TRBV7-9 and TRBJ1-1; possible D gene TRBD1, 5 bases. This CDR3 has 13 amino acids. Germline V gene lookup returns CDR1 SEHNR and CDR2 FQNEAQ (reference sequence). CDR3 sequence reads: CASWGSRNIEAFF. In DNA form, the CDR3 reads TGTGCCAGCTGGGGGAGCAGGAACATTGAAGCTTTCTTT.

This clonotype was counted between two and nine times. The chain has TRBV9 and TRBJ2-3, with D possibly matching TRBD2 (6 bases). CDR3 length: 16 amino acids. Deletions cut 0 bases from V and 6 bases from J, with 17 bases between. CDR1 is SGDLS, CDR2 YYNGEE, per germline. The CDR3 sequence is CASSVASALAGDTQYF. The CDR3 bases are TGTGCCAGCAGCGTAGCTAGCGCCCTAGCAGGCGATACGCAGTATTTT.

This clonotype was picked up many times. The chain carries TRBV19 and TRBJ2-5, with TRBD1 identical over 7 bases. The CDR3 contains 11 residues. The V segment lost 10 bases and the J segment 7 bases; nucleotides outside the gene matches: 6. CDR1 is LNHDA, CDR2 SQIVND, per germline (reference sequence). The CDR3 DNA sequence: TGTGCCACCTCAGGGGGAGTGACCCAGTACTTC. Its protein product is CATSGGVTQYF.

In its sample, this clonotype was seen a few times. This chain uses TRBV29-1 with TRBJ2-1; D unclear. The CDR3 contains 12 residues. The V end was cut by 0 bases, the J end by 5 bases, with 5 bases between. Germline V lookup: CDR1 SQVTM, CDR2 ANQGSEA. CDR3 loop: CSVEDGHNEQFF. The CDR3 DNA follows: TGCAGCGTTGAAGACGGACACAATGAGCAGTTCTTC.

Remarks on this clonotype: This clone may be a read error of a much larger clone one base away. The genes are TRBV12-3 or TRBV12-4 and TRBJ1-5; 7 nucleotides line up with TRBD1. The CDR3 length is 16 residues. CDR3 nucleotides: TGTGCCAGCAGTTTGTTTGGAGACAGGGAGACTCAGCCCCAGCAATTT. As protein: CASSLFGDRETQPQQF.